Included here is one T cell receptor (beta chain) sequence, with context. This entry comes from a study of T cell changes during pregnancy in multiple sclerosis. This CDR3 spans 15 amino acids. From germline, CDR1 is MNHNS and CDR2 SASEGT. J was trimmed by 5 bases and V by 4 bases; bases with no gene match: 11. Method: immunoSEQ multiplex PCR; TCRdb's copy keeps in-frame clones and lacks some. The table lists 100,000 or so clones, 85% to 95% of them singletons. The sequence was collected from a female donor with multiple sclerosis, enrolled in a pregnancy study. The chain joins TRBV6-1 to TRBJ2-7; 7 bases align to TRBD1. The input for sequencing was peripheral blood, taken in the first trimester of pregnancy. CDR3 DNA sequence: TGTGCCAGCAGTGGGGGGACAGTTCCCACCAACGAGCAGTACTTC. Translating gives CASSGGTVPTNEQYF.